This TCR beta chain was identified in a study of memory CD4+ T cells and cytomegalovirus serostatus. Profiling relied on immunoSEQ multiplex PCR, and the TCRdb table lists in-frame clones only, not all of them. This sample carries about 82,000 clones, roughly 80% of them seen once, and the ten largest clones take roughly 0.79%. The sort gate was single viable CD3+CD4+CD8-CD45RO+ cells for memory CD4+ T cells. As for this clone: Its specificity is not known.

Overall study findings and caveats: Of under 200 reported CMV TCRbeta sequences, some 67 were found in memory CD4+ repertoires.

Germline lookup yields CDR1 MNHNY and CDR2 SVGAGI (reference sequence). Trimming removed 8 bases from V and 3 bases from J; junction bases left unmatched: 7. The length of the CDR3 is 14 residues. V usage is TRBV6-6 and J usage is TRBJ1-1, with 9 bases fitting TRBD1. The TCR comes from an adult in good health and CMV-seronegative. Sequencing was done on a sample of memory CD4+ T cells from blood. The chain's CDR3 is CASRLGTGHTEAFF. In DNA, the CDR3 is TGTGCCAGCCGCCTGGGGACAGGGCACACTGAAGCTTTCTTT.